The clone carrying this T cell receptor (beta chain) was counted a single time. The data belong to a study of cytomegalovirus exposure and HLA in healthy donors. PCR involved 60 Vbeta and 13 Jbeta primers. Some clones are missing from TCRdb's copy, which holds only in-frame ones; the method was immunoSEQ multiplex PCR. The data show under 150,000 clones, 81% seen once. The CDR3 is made up of 15 amino acids. V was pared by 6 bases and J by 4 bases, with 5 bases of the junction left unmatched. Germline-derived CDR1 and CDR2 are MNHEY and SVGAGI. V usage is TRBV6-5 and J usage is TRBJ2-1; TRBD2 agrees at 11 bases. The sequenced material came from PBMCs. This TCR was sampled from a man aged 18 to 29 in good health and CMV-seronegative. CDR3 sequence (DNA): TGTGCCAGCAGCCCTGCTAGCGGGGGGTACAATGAGCAGTTCTTC. Amino acid sequence: CASSPASGGYNEQFF.